The clone carrying this T cell receptor (gamma chain) is large within its sample. This sample is drawn from a study of gamma-delta T cells after stem cell transplantation. This CDR3 spans 14 amino acids. The germline gives CDR1 GITISATS, CDR2 ISYDGTV (reference sequence). J was trimmed by 6 bases and V by 3 bases; bases with no gene match: 11. TCRdb reprocessed the RT-PCR reads using CATT. The repertoire holds roughly 1,200 gamma-chain clones, with approximately 16% as singletons. Sequencing was carried out using gamma-delta T cells. The TCR comes from a human donor. It is not recorded whose cells these are; they may come from a transplant donor. This chain uses TRGV9 with TRGJ1 or TRGJ2. The CDR3 DNA reads as TGTGCCTTGTGGGAGCTCTGGGGGGGTTATAAGAAACTCTTT. Protein product: CALWELWGGYKKLF.